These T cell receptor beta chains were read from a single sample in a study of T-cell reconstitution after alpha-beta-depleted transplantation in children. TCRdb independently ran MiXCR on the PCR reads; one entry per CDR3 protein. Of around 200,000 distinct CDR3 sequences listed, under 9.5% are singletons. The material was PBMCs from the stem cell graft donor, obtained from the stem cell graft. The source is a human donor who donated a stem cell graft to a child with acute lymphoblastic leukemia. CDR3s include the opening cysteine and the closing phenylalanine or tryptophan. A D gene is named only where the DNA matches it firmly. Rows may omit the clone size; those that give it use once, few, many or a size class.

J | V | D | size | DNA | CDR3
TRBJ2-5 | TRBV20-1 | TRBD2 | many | TGCAGTGCCGCCGGGGGGGCTCAAGAGACCCAGTACTTC | CSAAGGAQETQYF
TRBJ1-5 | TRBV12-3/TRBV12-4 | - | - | TGTGCCAGCAGTTTAGCGGCAGGAGCCAATCAGCCCCAGCATTTT | CASSLAAGANQPQHF
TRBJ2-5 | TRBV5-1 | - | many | TGCGCCAGCTTCCTCGGGTTTCGGGAGGAGACCCAGTACTTC | CASFLGFREETQYF
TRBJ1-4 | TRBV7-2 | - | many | TGTGCCAGCAGCTTAGTTTCCGGGGGCACTGAAAAACTGTTTTTT | CASSLVSGGTEKLFF
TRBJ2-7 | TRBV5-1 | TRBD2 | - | TGCGCCAGCACCTCGACGACTAGCGGGTCCTACGAGCAGTACTTC | CASTSTTSGSYEQYF
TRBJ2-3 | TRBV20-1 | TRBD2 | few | TGCAGTGCTAGAGATCCGGCCAAGGGAGCGGGGCCTAGCACAGATACGCAGTATTTT | CSARDPAKGAGPSTDTQYF
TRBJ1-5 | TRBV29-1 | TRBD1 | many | TGCAGCGTTATAAGACAGGGGGGAAATCAGCCCCAGCATTTT | CSVIRQGGNQPQHF
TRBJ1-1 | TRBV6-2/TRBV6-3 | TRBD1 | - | TGTGCCAGCAGTTACCGCGGAGGAAGGGGGCGATTCGTCGCTGAAGCTTTCTTT | CASSYRGGRGRFVAEAFF
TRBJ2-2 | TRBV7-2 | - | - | TGTGCCAGCAGGGAGACCGGGGAGCTGTTTTTT | CASRETGELFF
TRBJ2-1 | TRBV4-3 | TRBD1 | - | TGCGCCAGCAGCCAACGCGACAGGGGGACAACGAATGAGCAGTTCTTC | CASSQRDRGTTNEQFF
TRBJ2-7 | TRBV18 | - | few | TGTGCCAGCTCACAAATTCAGGGGGGCGACGAGCAGTACTTC | CASSQIQGGDEQYF
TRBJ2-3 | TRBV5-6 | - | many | TGTGCCAGCAGCTTGACTATGATCGGAGGGCCCGAAGATACGCAGTATTTT | CASSLTMIGGPEDTQYF
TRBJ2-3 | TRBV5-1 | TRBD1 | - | TGCGCCAGCAGCTTGGGGCAGGGGGCCTCAGATACGCAGTATTTT | CASSLGQGASDTQYF
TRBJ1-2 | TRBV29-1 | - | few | TGCAGCGCTACAAAGGACTATGGCTACACCTTC | CSATKDYGYTF
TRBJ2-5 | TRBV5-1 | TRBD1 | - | TGCGCCAGCGGACGAAACAGGGGGAAGTTAGAGACCCAGTACTTC | CASGRNRGKLETQYF
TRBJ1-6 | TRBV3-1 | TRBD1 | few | TGTGCCAGCAGCTCTCAACAGGGGGCTTCACCCCTCCACTTT | CASSSQQGASPLHF
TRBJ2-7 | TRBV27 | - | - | TGTGCCAGCAGTCGCGGAACAGGGAGGTCCTACGAGCAGTACTTC | CASSRGTGRSYEQYF
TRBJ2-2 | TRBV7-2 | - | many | TGTGCCAGCAGCTTATCGATCCTGGACGGGGAGCTGTTTTTT | CASSLSILDGELFF
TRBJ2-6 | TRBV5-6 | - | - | TGTGCCAGCAGCTTGTATGGGACCACTGGGGCCAACGTCCTGACTTTC | CASSLYGTTGANVLTF
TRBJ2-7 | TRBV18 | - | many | TGTGCCAGCTCACGCAGACAGGAGATCTACGAGCAGTACTTC | CASSRRQEIYEQYF
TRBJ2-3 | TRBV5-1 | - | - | TGCGCCAGCAGCTTTTTGGTTGCGGCGGGATCTATCACAGATACGCAGTATTTT | CASSFLVAAGSITDTQYF
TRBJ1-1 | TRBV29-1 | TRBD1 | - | TGCAGCCATCAAACAGGGACAGCTGAAGCTTTCTTT | CSHQTGTAEAFF
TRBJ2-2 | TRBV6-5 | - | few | TGTGCCAGCAGTTACGGTTTTCCGGAAGGGGACACCGGGGAGCTGTTTTTT | CASSYGFPEGDTGELFF
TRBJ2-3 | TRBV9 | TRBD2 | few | TGTGCCAGCAGCGTAGGGACTAGCGGGGGAATCACAGATACGCAGTATTTT | CASSVGTSGGITDTQYF
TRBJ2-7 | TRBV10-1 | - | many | TGCGCCAGCAGTGGGGGAGCGGGCGAGCAGTACTTC | CASSGGAGEQYF
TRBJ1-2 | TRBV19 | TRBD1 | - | TGTGCCAGTAGTATAACTCGTCGACAGGGATATGGCTACACCTTC | CASSITRRQGYGYTF
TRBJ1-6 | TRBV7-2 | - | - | TGTGCCAGCAGCCCCGGGAGCGGGGGTTCACCCCTCCACTTT | CASSPGSGGSPLHF
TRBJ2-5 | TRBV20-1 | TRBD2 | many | TGCAGTGCTACCGGGACTAGCGGGGTACAAGAGACCCAGTACTTC | CSATGTSGVQETQYF
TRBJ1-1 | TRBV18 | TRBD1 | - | TGTGCCAGCTCACGTCAGACAGGGGAGGACACTGAAGCTTTCTTT | CASSRQTGEDTEAFF
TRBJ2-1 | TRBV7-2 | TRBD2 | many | TGTGCCAGCAGCTTAGCTGTTCTAGCGGGGGGGACCTACAATGAGCAGTTCTTC | CASSLAVLAGGTYNEQFF
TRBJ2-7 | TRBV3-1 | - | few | TGTGCCAGCAGCCAAGGGGGTGGACAGAGCGAGCAGTACTTC | CASSQGGGQSEQYF
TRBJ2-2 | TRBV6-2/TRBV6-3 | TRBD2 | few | TGTGCCAGCAGTCGCCTAGCGGCGAACACCGGGGAGCTGTTTTTT | CASSRLAANTGELFF
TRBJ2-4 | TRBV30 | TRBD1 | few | TGTGCCTGGAAGGACAGGACGCCAAAAAACATTCAGTACTTC | CAWKDRTPKNIQYF
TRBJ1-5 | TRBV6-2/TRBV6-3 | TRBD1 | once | TGTGCCAGCAGCCCGACAGGGTTTGGGGACAATCAGCCCCAGCATTTT | CASSPTGFGDNQPQHF
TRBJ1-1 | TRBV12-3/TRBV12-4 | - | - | TGTGCCAGCAGTTTAGTAGCGGATTTGGGGGCTTTCTTT | CASSLVADLGAFF
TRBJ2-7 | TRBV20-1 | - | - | TGCAGTGCTAGAGGGCTGAGTGCGGAGGGGAGTTCCTACGAGCAGTACTTC | CSARGLSAEGSSYEQYF
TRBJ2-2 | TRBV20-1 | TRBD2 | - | TGCAGTGCTAGAGATCCAGGACTAGCGGGAAACACCGGGGAGCTGTTTTTT | CSARDPGLAGNTGELFF
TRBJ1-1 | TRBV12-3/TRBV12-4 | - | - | TGTGCCAGCAGCCTGGTGGACAGTTCGAACACTGAAGCTTTCTTT | CASSLVDSSNTEAFF
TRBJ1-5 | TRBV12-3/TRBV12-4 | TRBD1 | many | TGTGCCAGCAGAGGGACAGGAAGAAATCAGCCCCAGCATTTT | CASRGTGRNQPQHF
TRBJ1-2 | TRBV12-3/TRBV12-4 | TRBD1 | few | TGTGCCAGCAGTGAAACAGGGGGGTATGGCTACACCTTC | CASSETGGYGYTF
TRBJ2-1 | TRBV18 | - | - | TGTGCCAGCTCATCGCGTACAGGTTCCGATGAGCAGTTCTTC | CASSSRTGSDEQFF
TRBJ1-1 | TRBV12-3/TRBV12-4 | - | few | TGTGCCAGCAGACGGAGGACTGACAACACTGAAGCTTTCTTT | CASRRRTDNTEAFF
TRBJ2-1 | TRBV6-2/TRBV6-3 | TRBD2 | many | TGTGCCAGCAGTTATGACCCTTGGGGGACTAGCGGGGGGGATTACAATGAGCAGTTCTTC | CASSYDPWGTSGGDYNEQFF
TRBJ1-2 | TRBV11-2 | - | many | TGTGCCAGCAGCTTAGTGTCAGGCGTCCCGGGAGCTAACTATGGCTACACCTTC | CASSLVSGVPGANYGYTF
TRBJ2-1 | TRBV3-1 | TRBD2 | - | TGTGCCAGCAGCCAAGATCGGGGGGGCGGCGATGAGCAGTTCTTC | CASSQDRGGGDEQFF
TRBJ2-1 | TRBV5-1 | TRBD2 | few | TGCGCCAGCAGCAACTATCCGGGACTAGCAGACGGTGAGCAGTTCTTC | CASSNYPGLADGEQFF
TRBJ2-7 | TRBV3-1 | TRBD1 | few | TGTGCCAGCAGCCGTGGACAGGATTCTTCCTACGAGCAGTACTTC | CASSRGQDSSYEQYF
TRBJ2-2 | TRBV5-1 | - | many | TGCGCCAGCAGCCTCGTGGGCACCGGGGAGCTGTTTTTT | CASSLVGTGELFF
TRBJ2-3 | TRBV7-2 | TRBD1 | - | TGTGCCAGCAACCCCAGGGGGACCACAGATACGCAGTATTTT | CASNPRGTTDTQYF
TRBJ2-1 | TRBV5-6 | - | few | TGTGCCAGCAGCTTCCCGGGACTGAGCTCCTACAATGAGCAGTTCTTC | CASSFPGLSSYNEQFF
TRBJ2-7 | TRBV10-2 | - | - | TGCGCCAGTCGGAGCCTTCAGACGACTACGTACGAGCAGTACTTC | CASRSLQTTTYEQYF
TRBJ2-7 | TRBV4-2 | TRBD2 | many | TGTGCCAGCAGCCAAGAGGGACTAGGAACCTACGAGCAGTACTTC | CASSQEGLGTYEQYF
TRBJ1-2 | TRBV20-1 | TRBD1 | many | TGCAGTGCTAGAGAGACAACAGGGGCTTTGTATGGCTACACCTTC | CSARETTGALYGYTF
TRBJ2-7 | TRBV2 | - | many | TGTGCCAGCAGTGAAAGGGCCTACGAGCAGTACTTC | CASSERAYEQYF